A selection of T cell receptor beta chains follows, all from one sample in a study of graft-versus-host responses after intestinal transplantation. Clones were sequenced by immunoSEQ multiplex PCR, and TCRdb holds only the in-frame ones, with some missing. This sample has 50,000 or so clones, with around 93% found just once. The sequencing used PBMCs, collected around 800 days after a first intestinal transplant, on the day of a second. These receptors all come from a human patient who received an intestinal transplant, so some T cells may come from the graft donor. CDR3s include the opening cysteine and the closing phenylalanine or tryptophan. A D gene is named only where the DNA matches it firmly. A row's size may be missing; if present it is once, few, many or a size class.

clone size,V gene,J gene,D gene,CDR3 length,CDR3 DNA,CDR3 protein
-,TRBV18,TRBJ1-2,TRBD1,14,TGTGCCAGCTCACCGGACAGGGTGGTCCATGGCTACACCTTC,CASSPDRVVHGYTF
-,TRBV5-4,TRBJ1-1,-,15,TGTGCCAGCAGCCTATCTGTAGGGATGAACACTGAAGCTTTCTTT,CASSLSVGMNTEAFF
-,TRBV6-6,TRBJ1-1,TRBD1,15,TGTGCCAGCAGCCCGACAGGGAAGGTTAACACTGAAGCTTTCTTT,CASSPTGKVNTEAFF
-,TRBV20-1,TRBJ1-1,-,11,TGCAGTGCTTCGGGATACACTGAAGCTTTCTTT,CSASGYTEAFF
-,TRBV6-5,TRBJ1-1,TRBD1,13,TGTGCCAGCAGCCGGACAGGTGGCCGTGGAGCTTTCTTT,CASSRTGGRGAFF
-,TRBV29-1,TRBJ1-2,-,13,TGCAGCGTTCCACCTGACAATAACTATGGCTACACCTTC,CSVPPDNNYGYTF
-,TRBV6-5,TRBJ1-6,-,16,TGTGCCAGCAGTTACTCCACCGGGCAGGGGACTTCACCCCTCCACTTT,CASSYSTGQGTSPLHF
once,TRBV30,TRBJ2-5,TRBD2,15,TGTGCCTGGAGTGAGGATAGCGGGAGTAGGGAGACCCAGTACTTC,CAWSEDSGSRETQYF
once,TRBV6-5,TRBJ2-2,-,16,TGTGCCAGCAGTTACGGACGGACGGCGAACACCGGGGAGCTGTTTTTT,CASSYGRTANTGELFF
-,TRBV6-5,TRBJ2-5,-,16,TGTGCCAGCAGTTTAGGCCTCGTGCATCCCCAAGAGACCCAGTACTTC,CASSLGLVHPQETQYF
-,TRBV2,TRBJ1-3,-,15,TGTGCCAGCACTCCACTTCAAGGGGGTGGAAACACCATATATTTT,CASTPLQGGGNTIYF
-,TRBV27,TRBJ2-7,TRBD1,16,TGTGCCAGCAGTCCACCACTCACTGACAGGGTAGGCGAGCAGTACTTC,CASSPPLTDRVGEQYF
-,TRBV27,TRBJ2-7,TRBD1,15,TGTGCCAGCAGTTTATGGGGGACAGGGAGGTACGAGCAGTACTTC,CASSLWGTGRYEQYF
once,TRBV6-5,TRBJ2-3,-,14,TGTGCCAGCAAAAACCGGGACTCCTTGGATGCGCAGTATTTT,CASKNRDSLDAQYF
-,TRBV9,TRBJ1-1,-,13,TGTGCCAGCAGCCCTTCCCAGGGGAGAGAAGCTTTCTTT,CASSPSQGREAFF
-,TRBV2,TRBJ1-5,TRBD1,15,TGTGCCAGCAGGAGACAGGGTAGTAGCAATCAGCCCCAGCATTTT,CASRRQGSSNQPQHF
once,TRBV2,TRBJ1-5,-,15,TGTGCCAGCAGGTACATTCCGGGACGAAATCAGCCCCAGCATTTT,CASRYIPGRNQPQHF
-,TRBV6-1,TRBJ1-4,TRBD1,16,TGTGCCAGCAGTGCTTTCGACAGGGCCAAGGGGGAAAAACTGTTTTTT,CASSAFDRAKGEKLFF
-,TRBV5-6,TRBJ1-2,TRBD1,14,TGTGCCAGCAGCTTAGGACAGGGGGCGATGGGCTACACCTTC,CASSLGQGAMGYTF
-,TRBV27,TRBJ2-3,-,15,TGTGCCAGCAGTTTATCCCCATTGGGCACAGATACGCAGTATTTT,CASSLSPLGTDTQYF
-,TRBV6-5,TRBJ1-2,-,12,TGTGCCAGCAGTCCAGGGGAACGAGGCTACACCTTC,CASSPGERGYTF
-,TRBV18,TRBJ1-5,-,17,TGTGCCAGCTCCGGCTCCTCGGGGGGCTTCAGCAATCAGCCCCAGCATTTT,CASSGSSGGFSNQPQHF
-,TRBV7-9,TRBJ2-7,TRBD1,14,TGTGCCAGCAGCTCAGACAGGGCCTCCTACGAGCAGTACTTC,CASSSDRASYEQYF
once,TRBV19,TRBJ2-3,-,16,TGTGCCAGTAACACCCCGGGGGACAGAGACAGAGATACGCAGTATTTT,CASNTPGDRDRDTQYF
-,TRBV30,TRBJ1-6,-,14,TGTGCCTGGGTCCCGGCAGGGGTTAATTCACCCCTCCACTTT,CAWVPAGVNSPLHF
-,TRBV7-3,TRBJ2-1,TRBD2,16,TGTGCCAGCAGCTTAGACGGCGGGAGCTCCTACAATGAGCAGTTCTTC,CASSLDGGSSYNEQFF
-,TRBV7-3,TRBJ2-7,-,15,TGTGCCAGCAGCTTAACAACTAGGGGAAACTACGAGCAGTACTTC,CASSLTTRGNYEQYF
once,TRBV30,TRBJ1-2,-,13,TGTGCCTGGAGGGCCCCCGGGACGGTTGGCTACACCTTC,CAWRAPGTVGYTF
-,TRBV19,TRBJ2-1,-,14,TGTGCCAGTAGTAGGTCGGGGTTACGGAGTGAGCAGTTCTTC,CASSRSGLRSEQFF
-,TRBV5-1,TRBJ1-1,-,14,TGCGCCAGCAGCTTCCGACAGTTGAACACTGAAGCTTTCTTT,CASSFRQLNTEAFF
-,TRBV6-5,TRBJ1-2,TRBD1,14,TGTGCCAGCAGTTTCGGACAGGGGGCGGGCGGCTACACCTTC,CASSFGQGAGGYTF
-,TRBV5-1,TRBJ1-1,-,16,TGCGCCAGCAGCCCGCGGGTGACAGGTCAGAACACTGAAGCTTTCTTT,CASSPRVTGQNTEAFF
-,TRBV9,TRBJ2-7,TRBD1,16,TGTGCCAGCAGCGGGGGGACCGGGACAGGGTCCTACGAGCAGTACTTC,CASSGGTGTGSYEQYF
-,TRBV28,TRBJ2-7,TRBD2,14,TGTGCCAGCAGGGAAAGCCCGGGGAGGGGCGAGCAGTACTTC,CASRESPGRGEQYF
-,TRBV6-1,TRBJ1-2,TRBD1,15,TGTGCCAGCAGTGCCAGGACAGGGACGCACTATGGCTACACCTTC,CASSARTGTHYGYTF
-,TRBV28,TRBJ1-4,-,15,TGTGCCAGCAGTCTTGACACAGCAACTAATGAAAAACTGTTTTTT,CASSLDTATNEKLFF
-,TRBV6-5,TRBJ2-5,-,15,TGTGCCAGCAGTTACTCAGGGGAGAGGCAAGAGACCCAGTACTTC,CASSYSGERQETQYF
-,TRBV2,TRBJ2-7,-,12,TGTGCCAGCAGTGGGGGGGCCATCGAGCAGTACTTC,CASSGGAIEQYF
-,TRBV19,TRBJ1-1,-,12,TGTGCCAGTAACCCAGGGAACACTGAAGCTTTCTTT,CASNPGNTEAFF
-,TRBV5-1,TRBJ1-1,-,12,TGCGCCAGCAGCTTTGACTTGGAGGAAGCTTTCTTT,CASSFDLEEAFF
-,TRBV7-2,TRBJ1-5,-,15,TGTGCCAGCAGCCCACAGACGGGAGCGGGGCAGCCCCAGCATTTT,CASSPQTGAGQPQHF
once,TRBV19,TRBJ2-7,-,17,TGTGCCAGTACCCCTAGGGGGAGGGGATTCCCGCCTGGGGAGCAGTACTTC,CASTPRGRGFPPGEQYF
once,TRBV6-5,TRBJ1-2,-,16,TGTGCCAGCAGTTACGATCCGCCGCGCGGACACTATGGCTACACCTTC,CASSYDPPRGHYGYTF
-,TRBV10-3,TRBJ1-1,TRBD1,16,TGTGCCATCAGTGGGGACACAGGGGCGGCCGGAACTGAAGCTTTCTTT,CAISGDTGAAGTEAFF
-,TRBV29-1,TRBJ1-1,-,12,TGCAGCGGGGCGGGACTAAACACTGAAGCTTTCTTT,CSGAGLNTEAFF
once,TRBV7-9,TRBJ2-1,-,17,TGTGCCAGCAGCTTAGGCCAGGATCCGAGTACCTACAATGAGCAGTTCTTC,CASSLGQDPSTYNEQFF